One and the same sample provided the 2 T cell receptor beta chains below, sequenced in a study of OX40 agonist ivuxolimab in advanced cancers. Library method: the immunoSEQ multiplex PCR assay. TCRdb's version of the immuneACCESS table is confined to in-frame rearrangements and falls short of the full clone set. An unresolved V gene accounts for under half of the shortfall where checked; the remainder is of unknown origin. The sample data list about 36,000 clones, and 74% of these were observed just once. Roughly 18% of the sample rests with the top ten. The sequences come from CD4+ or CD8+ T cells sorted from blood, collected in a trial of the OX40 agonist ivuxolimab. These receptors came from an adult with an advanced solid tumor such as melanoma, head and neck, liver or kidney cancer.

V usage is TRBV27 and J usage is TRBJ1-1, with TRBD1 matching 8 bases. After removal of 6 bases from V and 5 bases from J, the junction contained 11 bases not matched to a gene. Germline loops: CDR1 MNHEY, CDR2 SMNVEV (reference sequence). This CDR3 spans 15 amino acids. CDR3 residues: CASSYYPQGGTEAFF. CDR3 DNA: TGTGCCAGCAGCTACTATCCACAGGGGGGGACTGAAGCTTTCTTT.

The V gene is TRBV7-2, the J gene TRBJ2-4; D gene uncertain. The CDR3 length is 15 residues. V lost 2 bases and J 0 bases, leaving 8 bases between the germline ends. CDR1 is SGHTA, CDR2 FQGNSA, per germline. The DNA for the CDR3 is TGTGCCAGCAGCTTATCAGGCACAGCCAAAAACATTCAGTACTTC. It codes for CASSLSGTAKNIQYF.